This TCR beta chain was identified in a study of CD8 T cells in Susac syndrome. Sequencing targeted TCR beta in T cells from blood (CD8+ and CD4+). Negative isolation was applied to CD8+ and CD4+ T cells, and FACS enrichment was applied to TEMRA cells. The CDR3 has 16 residues. V was shortened by 3 bases and J by 4 bases, with 15 bases between the two germline ends. The germline gives CDR1 MGHRA, CDR2 YSYEKL. Comments on this clonotype: No antigen is known for it.

An amount of RNA that ranged from roughly 0.45 to 1 ug was reverse transcribed with random hexamers. The immunoSEQ assay covered 54 Vbeta and 13 Jbeta segments for CDR3. TCRdb used MiXCR to reprocess the immunoSEQ multiplex PCR reads, holding one entry per CDR3 protein. The sample includes approximately 140,000 distinct CDR3 sequences, roughly 94% seen only once; the top ten take 0.25% to 0.3%. Findings and limits, study-wide: An acknowledgment was made by the study that its TCR sequencing and HLA analysis involved relatively few individuals.

J is TRBJ2-2 and V is TRBV4-1; D may be TRBD2 (6 bases). This clonotype was obtained from a human donor in good health. Sequencing used CD8+ T cells from PBMCs. CDR3: CASSQKGGSGTGELFF. The CDR3 nucleotides read TGCGCCAGCAGCCAGAAGGGAGGATCTGGCACCGGGGAGCTGTTTTTT.